A selection of T cell receptor beta chains follows, all from one sample in a study of T-cell reconstitution after alpha-beta-depleted transplantation in children. In TCRdb, the PCR reads were re-called with MiXCR into one record per CDR3 protein. The sample consists of about 400,000 distinct CDR3 sequences, 10% to 15% of them appearing once. The starting material was PBMCs, obtained from the stem cell graft. The origin of the receptors is a human donor who donated a stem cell graft to a child with Fanconi anemia. Both conserved end residues are part of each CDR3. The D gene is left open where the match is weak. A clone size is listed for some rows: how often the clone was seen (once, few, many), or a class if it is expanded.

D,J,V,size,DNA,CDR3
TRBD1,TRBJ1-4,TRBV12-5,.,TGTGCTACCGCCTCCACAGGGGACAATGAAAAACTGTTTTTT,CATASTGDNEKLFF
TRBD1,TRBJ1-2,TRBV27,few,TGTGCCAGCAGGCTACAGGGGGATTATGGCTACACCTTC,CASRLQGDYGYTF
.,TRBJ1-5,TRBV20-1,.,TGCAGTGCTAGAGGGACAGAGGATCAGCCCCAGCATTTT,CSARGTEDQPQHF
.,TRBJ2-5,TRBV5-6,.,TGTGCCAGCAGCTTCAGGACGGTGGGGGATAAGACCCAGTACTTC,CASSFRTVGDKTQYF
.,TRBJ2-1,TRBV7-2,few,TGTGCCAGCAGCCTCTTTCAGGGGATGAAGAATGAGCAGTTCTTC,CASSLFQGMKNEQFF
TRBD1,TRBJ1-2,TRBV2,few,TGTGCCAGCAGCGGACAGGGGGCGAGGTATGGCTACACCTTC,CASSGQGARYGYTF
TRBD1,TRBJ2-2,TRBV18,many,TGTGCCAGCTCACGGGGACAGGGGGCGTCGAACACCGGGGAGCTGTTTTTT,CASSRGQGASNTGELFF
.,TRBJ1-6,TRBV4-2,many,TGTGCCAGCAGCCAAGAAGCGGCCAATTCACCCCTCCACTTT,CASSQEAANSPLHF
.,TRBJ1-1,TRBV3-1,.,TGTGCCAGCAGCGCAATTTCGGGCACTGAAGCTTTCTTT,CASSAISGTEAFF
.,TRBJ2-2,TRBV5-1,.,TGCGCCAGCAGCTCGGAAAACGGACGGAACACCGGGGAGCTGTTTTTT,CASSSENGRNTGELFF
TRBD2,TRBJ2-3,TRBV10-1,few,TGCGCCAGCAGTCGCGGGGGGACGAATCCCACAGATACGCAGTATTTT,CASSRGGTNPTDTQYF
.,TRBJ2-3,TRBV5-5,few,TGTGCCAGCAGCCGTACAGGGTATGGAACAGATACGCAGTATTTT,CASSRTGYGTDTQYF
.,TRBJ1-5,TRBV20-1,few,TGCAGTGCCCTACCCTTGGGGGGCGAGAGCAATCAGCCCCAGCATTTT,CSALPLGGESNQPQHF
.,TRBJ1-1,TRBV5-1,many,TGTGCCAGCAGTAGGCAGGGACAGAACACTGAAGCTTTCTTT,CASSRQGQNTEAFF
.,TRBJ2-4,TRBV6-5,.,TGTGCCAGCAGTTACTCGGGCGGGTTAGCCAAAAACATTCAGTACTTC,CASSYSGGLAKNIQYF
.,TRBJ1-6,TRBV20-1,.,TGCAGTGCTAACCGACAGAGCTCCTATAATTCACCCCTCCACTTT,CSANRQSSYNSPLHF
.,TRBJ1-1,TRBV29-1,many,TGCAGCGTTGTATCGGGGGCTGAAGCTTTCTTT,CSVVSGAEAFF
TRBD2,TRBJ2-7,TRBV7-8,once,TGTGCCAGCAGCCCGCGGGGGGGCTCCTACGAGCAGTACTTC,CASSPRGGSYEQYF
.,TRBJ2-3,TRBV4-2,.,TGTGCCAGCAGCCAAGATCTGAGAAGCTCCTATGGAGGGACGCAGTATTTT,CASSQDLRSSYGGTQYF
TRBD1,TRBJ1-4,TRBV7-9,.,TGTGCCAGCATGGGGACAGGGGATGAAAAACTGTTTTTT,CASMGTGDEKLFF
TRBD1,TRBJ1-2,TRBV6-5,many,TGTGCCAGCAGTTACCCCTCGACAGGGAACGGGCAAACTAACTATGGCTACACCTTC,CASSYPSTGNGQTNYGYTF
.,TRBJ1-1,TRBV15,many,TGTGCCACCAGCAGAGTAGGGTATGGCACTGAAGCTTTCTTT,CATSRVGYGTEAFF
.,TRBJ1-5,TRBV7-2,few,TGTGCCAGCAGCTTAGGTCCTTTACAGCCCCAGCATTTT,CASSLGPLQPQHF
.,TRBJ2-3,TRBV20-1,.,TGCAGTGCTAGAGATAGCAGCCCTCAGACAGATACGCAGTATTTT,CSARDSSPQTDTQYF
.,TRBJ1-2,TRBV29-1,few,TGCAGCGTTGAAGATCGGGACAAGGATGGCTACACCTTC,CSVEDRDKDGYTF
.,TRBJ2-2,TRBV12-3/TRBV12-4,few,TGTGCCAGCAGTACGTCAGGTTTTAACACCGGGGAGCTGTTTTTT,CASSTSGFNTGELFF
TRBD2,TRBJ2-7,TRBV20-1,.,TGCAGTGCCAGACTAGCGGACCGTTCCTACGAGCAGTACTTC,CSARLADRSYEQYF
TRBD1,TRBJ1-1,TRBV12-3/TRBV12-4,.,TGTGCCAGCAGTTTGGGACAGATCAGCAACACTGAAGCTTTCTTT,CASSLGQISNTEAFF
TRBD1,TRBJ1-1,TRBV15,few,TGTGCCGTCAAGGAACAGGGGATGAACACTGAAGCTTTCTTT,CAVKEQGMNTEAFF
.,TRBJ2-1,TRBV20-1,few,TGCAGTGCTAGAGACCCGCGTTGGGGTGAGCAGTTCTTC,CSARDPRWGEQFF
TRBD1,TRBJ1-1,TRBV14,many,TGTGCCAGCAGCCAGCATCAGGGGGTCAACACTGAAGCTTTCTTT,CASSQHQGVNTEAFF
TRBD1,TRBJ2-1,TRBV4-3,.,TGCGCCAGCAGCCAAGCCTCCGGGACAGCACAGTTCTTC,CASSQASGTAQFF
TRBD1,TRBJ1-1,TRBV5-1,few,TGCGCCAGCAGCCAAGACAGGGAGTCTGAAGCTTTCTTT,CASSQDRESEAFF
TRBD1,TRBJ2-7,TRBV5-1,.,TGCGCCAGCAGCGGGGACAGGTTCGCCTACGAGCAGTACTTC,CASSGDRFAYEQYF
.,TRBJ2-3,TRBV25-1,many,TGTGCCAGCAATGGACAGTTGACAGATACGCAGTATTTT,CASNGQLTDTQYF
.,TRBJ2-1,TRBV4-2,few,TGTGCCAGCAGCCAAGTAGGAACATCCTCCTACAATGAGCAGTTCTTC,CASSQVGTSSYNEQFF
.,TRBJ2-2,TRBV2,many,TGTGCCAGCAGTGTAGAAAACCTCGCCACCGGGGAGCTGTTTTTT,CASSVENLATGELFF
.,TRBJ1-1,TRBV20-1,many,TGCAGTGGGAAGAGGGGACTCAGGAAGACTGAAGCTTTCTTT,CSGKRGLRKTEAFF
.,TRBJ2-6,TRBV20-1,.,TGCAGTGCTAGAGATAGTAGAGCTCCCAACGTCCTGACTTTC,CSARDSRAPNVLTF
.,TRBJ1-5,TRBV6-1,many,TGTGCCAGCAGCCCGAGCACTAGCAATCAGCCCCAGCATTTT,CASSPSTSNQPQHF
TRBD2,TRBJ2-1,TRBV12-3/TRBV12-4,few,TGTGCCAGCAGTTTACTAGCGGGGGGCCCCAAGGAGCAGTTCTTC,CASSLLAGGPKEQFF
.,TRBJ2-7,TRBV4-3,.,TGCGCCAGCAGCCAAGATATGGGACTGGCTTACGAGCAGTACTTC,CASSQDMGLAYEQYF
TRBD2,TRBJ2-3,TRBV20-1,.,TGCAGTGCCGCCCGGGGGCTAGCGGGGGGCCTGAGCACAGATACGCAGTATTTT,CSAARGLAGGLSTDTQYF
TRBD1,TRBJ1-5,TRBV16,.,TGTGCCAGCAGCCAATCGGACGGGACAGGTAGCAATCAGCCCCAGCATTTT,CASSQSDGTGSNQPQHF
.,TRBJ1-4,TRBV5-1,many,TGCGCCAGCAGCCCGGGGGGGCTGGAGGAAAAACTGTTTTTT,CASSPGGLEEKLFF